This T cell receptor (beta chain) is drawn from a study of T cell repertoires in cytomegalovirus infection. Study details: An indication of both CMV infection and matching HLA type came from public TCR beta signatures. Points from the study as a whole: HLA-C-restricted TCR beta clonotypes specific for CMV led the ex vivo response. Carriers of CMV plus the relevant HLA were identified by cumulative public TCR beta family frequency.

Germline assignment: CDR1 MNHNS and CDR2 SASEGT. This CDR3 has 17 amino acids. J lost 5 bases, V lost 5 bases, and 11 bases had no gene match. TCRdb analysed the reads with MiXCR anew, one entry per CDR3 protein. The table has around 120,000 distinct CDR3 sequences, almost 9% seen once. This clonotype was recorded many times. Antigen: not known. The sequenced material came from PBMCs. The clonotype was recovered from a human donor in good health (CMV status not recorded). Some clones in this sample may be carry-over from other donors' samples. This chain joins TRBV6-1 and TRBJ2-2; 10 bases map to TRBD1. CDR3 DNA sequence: TGTGCCAGCAGTAAAAAGGCCGGGACAGGGGAAACCGGGGAGCTGTTTTTT. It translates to CASSKKAGTGETGELFF.